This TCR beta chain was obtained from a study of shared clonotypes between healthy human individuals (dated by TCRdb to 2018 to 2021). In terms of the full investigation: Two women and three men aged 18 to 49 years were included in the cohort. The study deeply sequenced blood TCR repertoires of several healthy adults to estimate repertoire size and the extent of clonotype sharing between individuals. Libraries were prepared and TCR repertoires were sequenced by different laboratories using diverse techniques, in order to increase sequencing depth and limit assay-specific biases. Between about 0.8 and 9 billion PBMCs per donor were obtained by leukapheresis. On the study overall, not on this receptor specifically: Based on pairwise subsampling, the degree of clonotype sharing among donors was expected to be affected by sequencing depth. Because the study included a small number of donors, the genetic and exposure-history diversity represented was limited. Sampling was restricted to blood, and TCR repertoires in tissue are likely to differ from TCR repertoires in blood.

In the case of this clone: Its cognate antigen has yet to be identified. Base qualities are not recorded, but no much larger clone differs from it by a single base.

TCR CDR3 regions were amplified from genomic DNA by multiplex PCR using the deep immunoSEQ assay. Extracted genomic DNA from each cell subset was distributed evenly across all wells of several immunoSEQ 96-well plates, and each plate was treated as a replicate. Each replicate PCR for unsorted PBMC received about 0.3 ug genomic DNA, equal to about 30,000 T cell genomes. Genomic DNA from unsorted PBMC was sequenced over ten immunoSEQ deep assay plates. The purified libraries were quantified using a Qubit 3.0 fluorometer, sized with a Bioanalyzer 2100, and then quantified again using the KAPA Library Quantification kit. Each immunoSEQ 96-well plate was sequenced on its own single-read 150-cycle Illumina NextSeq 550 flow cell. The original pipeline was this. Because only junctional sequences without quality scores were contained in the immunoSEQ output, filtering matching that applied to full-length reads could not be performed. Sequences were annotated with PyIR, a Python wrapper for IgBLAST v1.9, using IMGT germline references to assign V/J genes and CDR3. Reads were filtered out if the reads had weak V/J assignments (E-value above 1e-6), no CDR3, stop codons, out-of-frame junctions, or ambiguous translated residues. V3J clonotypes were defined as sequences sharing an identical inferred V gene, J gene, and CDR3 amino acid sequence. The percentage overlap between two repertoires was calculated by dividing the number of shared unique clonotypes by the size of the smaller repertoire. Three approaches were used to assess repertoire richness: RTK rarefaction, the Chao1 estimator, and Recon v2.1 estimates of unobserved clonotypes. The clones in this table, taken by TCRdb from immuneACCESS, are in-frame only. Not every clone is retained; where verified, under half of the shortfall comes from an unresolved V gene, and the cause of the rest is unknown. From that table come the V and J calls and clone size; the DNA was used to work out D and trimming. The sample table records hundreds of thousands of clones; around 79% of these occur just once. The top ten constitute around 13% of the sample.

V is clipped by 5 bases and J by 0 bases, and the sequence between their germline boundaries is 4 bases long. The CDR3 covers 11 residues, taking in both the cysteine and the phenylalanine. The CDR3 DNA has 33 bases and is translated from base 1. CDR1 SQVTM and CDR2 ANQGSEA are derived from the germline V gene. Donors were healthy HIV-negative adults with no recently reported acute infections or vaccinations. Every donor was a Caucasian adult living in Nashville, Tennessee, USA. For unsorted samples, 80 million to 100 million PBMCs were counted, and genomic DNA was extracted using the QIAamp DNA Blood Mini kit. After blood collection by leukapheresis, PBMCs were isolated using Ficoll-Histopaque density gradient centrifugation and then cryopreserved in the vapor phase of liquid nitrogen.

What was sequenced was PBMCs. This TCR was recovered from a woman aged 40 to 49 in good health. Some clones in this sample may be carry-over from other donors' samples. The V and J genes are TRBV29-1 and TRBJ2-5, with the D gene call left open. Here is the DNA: TGCAGCGTTCAGTACCAAGAGACCCAGTACTTC. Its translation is CSVQYQETQYF.